One and the same sample provided the 17 T cell receptor beta chains below, sequenced in a study of cytomegalovirus exposure and HLA in healthy donors. Repertoires were generated with immunoSEQ multiplex PCR, while TCRdb's copy carries only in-frame clones and drops some. This sample has roughly 130,000 clones, with 85% to 90% found just once. Sequencing used PBMCs. The origin of the receptors is a man aged 25 to 45 in good health and CMV-seronegative.

In its sample, this clone was seen once. The chain combines TRBV29-1 with TRBJ1-2; 9 bases agree with TRBD1. This CDR3 has 13 amino acids. J was trimmed by 3 bases and V by 4 bases; bases with no gene match: 3. Germline V lookup: CDR1 SQVTM, CDR2 ANQGSEA. In nucleotides, the CDR3 is TGCAGCGTTGCGACAGGGGGGGACTATGGCTACACCTTC. Amino acid sequence: CSVATGGDYGYTF.

The V call is TRBV5-5, the J call TRBJ2-4; 7 positions agree with TRBD1. The CDR3 is 13 residues long. Trimming at V came to 5 bases and at J to 8 bases, leaving 7 bases not matched to a gene. CDR1 and CDR2 from the germline V gene are SGHKS and YYEKEE (reference sequence). The CDR3 is CASRRQGGHIQYF. The CDR3 DNA follows: TGTGCCAGCAGACGACAGGGTGGGCACATTCAGTACTTC. The full variable domain, completed using reference TRBV5-5 and TRBJ2-4, is DAGVTQSPTHLIKTRGQQVTLRCSPISGHKSVSWYQQVLGQGPQFIFQYYEKEERGRGNFPDRFSARQFPNYSSELNVNALLLGDSALYLCASRRQGGHIQYFGAGTRLSVL.

The V call is TRBV5-4, the J call TRBJ1-4; D possibly corresponds to TRBD1 (6 bases). This CDR3 has 15 residues. The germline gives CDR1 SGHNT, CDR2 YYREEE (reference sequence). V lost 0 bases, J lost 8 bases, and 14 bases lay in between. The CDR3 DNA follows: TGTGCCAGCAGCTTGGCGGGGGGCCTTGGGGAAAAACTGTTTTTT. It specifies CASSLAGGLGEKLFF.

This clone appeared a single time. CDR3: CASSRSGTPEAFF. CDR3 in DNA: TGTGCCAGCAGCCGTTCCGGGACTCCGGAGGCTTTCTTT. The gene calls are TRBV7-2 and TRBJ1-1, with D perhaps TRBD1 (5 bases). This CDR3 is 13 amino acids long. The germline V and J ends were trimmed by 5 bases and 11 bases, with 18 bases remaining between them. Germline V gene data show CDR1 as SGHTA and CDR2 as FQGNSA.

The chain employs TRBV5-1 and TRBJ2-2, with 8 positions matching TRBD1. The CDR3 sequence is 14 residues long. Germline V gives CDR1 SGHRS, CDR2 YFSETQ. The V segment lost 4 bases and the J segment 7 bases; nucleotides outside the gene matches: 6. The CDR3 reads CASSRVTGGGELFF. The CDR3 DNA is TGCGCCAGCAGCCGCGTTACAGGGGGCGGGGAGCTGTTTTTT.

The V gene is TRBV27, the J gene TRBJ2-2; perhaps TRBD2 as D (6 bases). Per germline, CDR1 MNHEY and CDR2 SMNVEV (reference sequence). V lost 5 bases and J lost 4, with 23 bases in between. The CDR3 is 18 residues long. The CDR3 region has the DNA TGTGCCAGCAGTACCCTCTATTCGCAGCGGGCGAGCACCGGGGAGCTGTTTTTT. It is translated as CASSTLYSQRASTGELFF.

The rearrangement joins TRBV6-5 to TRBJ1-2; a possible D gene is TRBD1 (5 bases). Trimming pared 5 bases from V and 8 bases from J, leaving 12 bases between. Germline CDR1 reads MNHEY; CDR2 reads SVGAGI. The CDR3 is 12 amino acids. CDR3 DNA sequence: TGTGCCAGCAGTCCTGGACACCCAGGCTACACCTTC. It specifies CASSPGHPGYTF.

V usage is TRBV5-5 and J usage is TRBJ1-1, with 7 positions matching TRBD1. From germline, CDR1 is SGHKS and CDR2 YYEKEE (reference sequence). V shed 0 bases and J 2 bases; nucleotides not matched to a gene: 1. The CDR3 spans 14 residues. Here the CDR3 reads CASSLDRGNTEAFF. The CDR3 DNA reads TGTGCCAGCAGCTTGGACAGGGGCAACACTGAAGCTTTCTTT.

This clone was found once. The gene calls are TRBV4-1 and TRBJ2-1; D may be TRBD2 (6 bases). The CDR3 totals 15 residues. The V end was cut by 1 base, the J end by 0 bases, with 7 bases between. Germline V gene sequence: CDR1 MGHRA, CDR2 YSYEKL. CDR3 amino acids: CASSQGGLSYNEQFF. CDR3 DNA: TGCGCCAGCAGCCAAGGGGGACTCTCCTACAATGAGCAGTTCTTC.

For this clone: A read error may account for a junction end that differs from germline. This CDR3 reads CASSLTGNPLLNF. Here the CDR3 DNA reads TGTGCCAGCAGCTTAACGGGAAACCCCCTCTTAAACTTC. J is TRBJ2-7 and V is TRBV11-2, with D possibly being TRBD2 (5 bases). Germline V gene data show CDR1 as SGHAT and CDR2 as FQNNGV. The CDR3 has 13 residues.

This clone showed up just once. The CDR3 loop is CASSLLGQGVMNTEAFF. CDR3 coding DNA: TGCGCCAGCAGCTTACTAGGACAGGGAGTTATGAACACTGAAGCTTTCTTT. The rearrangement uses TRBV5-1 and TRBJ1-1; 8 bases align to TRBD1. Trimming took 2 bases from V and 0 from J; bases not matched to a gene: 9. The V gene's germline CDR1 is SGHRS and CDR2 YFSETQ. The CDR3 has 17 residues.

The CDR3 here is CATTFGLAAEQYF. CDR3 nucleotide sequence: TGTGCCACTACTTTCGGGCTAGCGGCCGAGCAGTACTTC. This chain connects TRBV6-5 to TRBJ2-7; 7 nucleotides align to TRBD2. The junction had 12 bases not matched to a gene; V was cut back by 10 bases and J by 6 bases. The CDR3 extends over 13 amino acids. Germline V gene sequence: CDR1 MNHEY, CDR2 SVGAGI.

The chain links TRBV7-2 to TRBJ1-1; D not resolved. The CDR3 runs 14 residues. Looked up from germline, CDR1 is SGHTA and CDR2 is FQGNSA. Trimming cost V 1 base and J 3 bases, with 9 bases left between them. CDR3 loop: CASSLDPTYTEAFF. DNA for the CDR3: TGTGCCAGCAGCTTAGATCCGACTTACACTGAAGCTTTCTTT.

The chain uses TRBV2 and TRBJ1-4; D is possibly TRBD1 (5 bases). V lost 6 bases to trimming and J lost 8 bases, with 13 bases between them. Germline V lookup: CDR1 SNHLY, CDR2 FYNNEI. The CDR3 extends over 13 amino acids. The CDR3 DNA sequence: TGTGCCAGCAGCGCCAGGGAAGGCGAAAAACTGTTTTTT. Encoded protein: CASSAREGEKLFF. The variable domain in full, completed from reference TRBV2 and TRBJ1-4, reads EPEVTQTPSHQVTQMGQEVILRCVPISNHLYFYWYRQILGQKVEFLVSFYNNEISEKSEIFDDQFSVERPDGSNFTLKIRSTKLEDSAMYFCASSAREGEKLFFGSGTQLSVL.

This chain connects TRBV11-3 to TRBJ2-2, with a weak D call TRBD1 (7 bases). This CDR3 has 14 residues. V shed 5 bases and J shed 4 bases, with 11 bases lying between them. The germline gives CDR1 SGHNT, CDR2 YENEEA. CDR3 region: CASSTGEATGELFF. CDR3 coding DNA: TGTGCCAGCAGCACAGGGGAGGCCACCGGGGAGCTGTTTTTT.

The genes are TRBV14 and TRBJ1-1; 7 positions agree with TRBD1. The CDR3 contains 14 residues. After removal of 4 bases from V and 6 bases from J, the junction contained 8 bases not matched to a gene. Germline lookup yields CDR1 SGHDN and CDR2 FVKESK. The CDR3 region is CASSLHYRGPEAFF. CDR3 bases: TGTGCCAGCAGCCTGCACTACAGGGGCCCTGAAGCTTTCTTT.

The genes are TRBV28 and TRBJ2-1, with D perhaps matching TRBD1 (5 bases). The germline CDR1 and CDR2 sequences are MDHEN and SYDVKM. Trimming left V 6 bases short and J 4 bases short, with 22 bases between. The CDR3 totals 17 residues. CDR3 DNA sequence: TGTGCCAGCAGCAAAATCCAAAGGAGCAGGGTATACAATGAGCAGTTCTTC. Translating gives CASSKIQRSRVYNEQFF.